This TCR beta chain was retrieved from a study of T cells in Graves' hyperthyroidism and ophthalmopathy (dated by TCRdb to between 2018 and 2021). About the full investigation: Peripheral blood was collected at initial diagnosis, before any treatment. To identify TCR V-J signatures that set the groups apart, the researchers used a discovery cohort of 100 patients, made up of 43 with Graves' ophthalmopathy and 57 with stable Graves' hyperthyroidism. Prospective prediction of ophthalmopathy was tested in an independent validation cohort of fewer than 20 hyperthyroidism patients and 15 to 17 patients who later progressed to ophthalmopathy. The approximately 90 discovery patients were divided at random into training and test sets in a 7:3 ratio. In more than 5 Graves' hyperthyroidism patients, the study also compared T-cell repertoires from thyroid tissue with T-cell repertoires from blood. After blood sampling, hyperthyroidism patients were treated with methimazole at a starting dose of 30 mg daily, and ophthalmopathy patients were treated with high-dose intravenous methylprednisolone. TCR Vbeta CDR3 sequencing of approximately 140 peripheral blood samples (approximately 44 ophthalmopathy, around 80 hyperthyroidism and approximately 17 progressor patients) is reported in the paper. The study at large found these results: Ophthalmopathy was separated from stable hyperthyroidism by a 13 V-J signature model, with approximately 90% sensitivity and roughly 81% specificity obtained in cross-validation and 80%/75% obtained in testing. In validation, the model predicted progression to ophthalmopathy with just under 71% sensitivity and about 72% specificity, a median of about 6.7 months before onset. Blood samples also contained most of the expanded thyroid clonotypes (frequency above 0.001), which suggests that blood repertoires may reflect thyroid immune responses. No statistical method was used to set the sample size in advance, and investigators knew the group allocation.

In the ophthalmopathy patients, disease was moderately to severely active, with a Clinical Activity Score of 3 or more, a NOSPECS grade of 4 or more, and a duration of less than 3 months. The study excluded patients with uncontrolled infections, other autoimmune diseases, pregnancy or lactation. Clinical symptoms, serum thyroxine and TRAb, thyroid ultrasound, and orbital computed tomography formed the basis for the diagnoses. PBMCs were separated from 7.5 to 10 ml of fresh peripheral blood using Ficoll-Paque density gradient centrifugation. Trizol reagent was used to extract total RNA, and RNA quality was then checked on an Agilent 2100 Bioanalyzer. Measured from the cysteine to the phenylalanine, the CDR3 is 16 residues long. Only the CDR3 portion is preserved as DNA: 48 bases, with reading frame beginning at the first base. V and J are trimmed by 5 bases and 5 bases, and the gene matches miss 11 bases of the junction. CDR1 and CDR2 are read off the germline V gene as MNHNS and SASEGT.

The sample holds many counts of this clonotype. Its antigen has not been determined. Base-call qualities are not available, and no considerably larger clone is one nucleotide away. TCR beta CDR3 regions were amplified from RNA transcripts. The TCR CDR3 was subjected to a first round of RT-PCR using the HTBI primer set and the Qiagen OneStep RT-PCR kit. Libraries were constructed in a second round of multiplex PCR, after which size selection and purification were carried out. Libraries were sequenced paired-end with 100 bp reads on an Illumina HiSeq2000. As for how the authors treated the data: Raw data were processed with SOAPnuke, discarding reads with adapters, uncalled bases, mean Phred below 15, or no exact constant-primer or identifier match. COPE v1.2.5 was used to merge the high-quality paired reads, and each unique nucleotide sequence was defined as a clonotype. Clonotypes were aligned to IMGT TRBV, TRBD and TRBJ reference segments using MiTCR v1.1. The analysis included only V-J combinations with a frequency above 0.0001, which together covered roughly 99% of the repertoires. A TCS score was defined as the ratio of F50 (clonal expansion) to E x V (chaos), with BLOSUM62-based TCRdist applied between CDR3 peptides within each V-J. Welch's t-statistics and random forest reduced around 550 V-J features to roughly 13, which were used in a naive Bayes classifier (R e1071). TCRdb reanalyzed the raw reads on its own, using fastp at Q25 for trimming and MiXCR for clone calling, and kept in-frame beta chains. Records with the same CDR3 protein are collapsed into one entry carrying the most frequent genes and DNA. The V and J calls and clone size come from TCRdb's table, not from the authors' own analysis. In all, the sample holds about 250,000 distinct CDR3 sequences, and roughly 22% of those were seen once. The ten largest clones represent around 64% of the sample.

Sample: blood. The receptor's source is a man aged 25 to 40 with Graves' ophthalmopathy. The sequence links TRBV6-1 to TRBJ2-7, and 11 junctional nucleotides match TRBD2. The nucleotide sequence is TGTGCCAGCAGTCAACGGGGGGGACTAGCGGACCACGAGCAGTACTTC. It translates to CASSQRGGLADHEQYF.